A single sample is the source of the 16 T cell receptor beta chains below, sequenced in a study of human T cells and chemical hapten exposure. TCRdb called the RACE reads again in MiXCR, with one record for every CDR3 protein. The sample yields a few hundred thousand distinct CDR3 sequences, about 5% seen once. Time point here: pre-sensitization, week 0. Treatment: therapeutic diphenylcyclopropenone sensitization with weekly scalp DPC. The source material was whole blood, sampled in connection with sensitization to the hapten diphenylcyclopropenone (DPC). The receptors originated from a young woman with alopecia areata. Some clones in this sample may be carry-over from other donors' samples.

This clonotype occurred a few times. The chain recombines TRBV7-9 with TRBJ1-6; no clear D gene. The CDR3 is 12 amino acids. Germline CDR1 is SEHNR and CDR2 is FQNEAQ (reference sequence). The V and J ends lost 6 bases and 5 bases respectively, with 5 bases between them. CDR3 region: CASRYDNSPLHF. The CDR3 DNA sequence: TGTGCCAGCAGATACGATAATTCACCCCTCCACTTT.

This clonotype has ten or more counts. This chain joins TRBV3-1 and TRBJ2-5, with 9 bases identical to TRBD2. CDR3 length: 14 residues. V trimming: 3 bases; J trimming: 5 bases; junction bases outside the gene matches: 4. The germline V gene has CDR1 LGHDT and CDR2 YNNKEL (reference sequence). The CDR3 bases are TGTGCCAGCAGCCATCGACTAGCGGAGGAGACCCAGTACTTC. Protein product: CASSHRLAEETQYF.

This clonotype has ten or more counts. V usage is TRBV9 and J usage is TRBJ1-6; possible D gene TRBD1, 6 bases. V gave up 4 bases and J gave up 3 bases, with 8 bases separating them. The CDR3 length is 14 residues. The V gene's germline CDR1 is SGDLS and CDR2 YYNGEE. The CDR3 region is CASSPQGYNSPLHF. The CDR3 DNA reads as TGTGCCAGCAGCCCACAGGGCTATAATTCACCCCTCCACTTT.

A few counts support this clonotype. V is TRBV28 and J is TRBJ1-5; 8 nucleotides line up with TRBD1. In germline, CDR1 is MDHEN, CDR2 SYDVKM. The CDR3 is made up of 13 amino acids. Losses at the gene ends were 10 bases for V and 6 bases for J; bases not matched to a gene: 8. The CDR3 DNA sequence: TGTGCCACCGAGACAGGGGCTGGTCAGCCCCAGCATTTT. Translating it yields CATETGAGQPQHF. Complete variable domain (other parts from reference TRBV28 and TRBJ1-5): DVKVTQSSRYLVKRTGEKVFLECVQDMDHENMFWYRQDPGLGLRLIYFSYDVKMKEKGDIPEGYSVSREKKERFSLILESASTNQTSMYLCATETGAGQPQHFGDGTRLSIL.

This clonotype came up many times. This chain links TRBV7-9 with TRBJ1-1; D not certain. V lost 1 base, J lost 3 bases, and 9 bases lay in between. Germline V lookup: CDR1 SEHNR, CDR2 FQNEAQ (reference sequence). The CDR3 is 14 residues long. CDR3 region: CASSLGAGDTEAFF. CDR3 DNA: TGTGCCAGCAGCTTAGGGGCCGGTGACACTGAAGCTTTCTTT.

The rearrangement uses TRBV4-1 and TRBJ2-2, with D perhaps matching TRBD2 (7 bases). V gave up 7 bases and J gave up 2 bases, with 14 bases separating them. The CDR3 runs to 15 residues. Germline loops: CDR1 MGHRA, CDR2 YSYEKL. The CDR3 reads CASNRGDINTGELFF. The DNA for the CDR3 is TGCGCCAGCAACCGGGGGGACATCAACACCGGGGAGCTGTTTTTT.

The chain uses TRBV20-1 and TRBJ1-1, with a weak D call TRBD1 (5 bases). This CDR3 region has 13 residues. The V gene's germline CDR1 is DFQATT and CDR2 SNEGSKA (reference sequence). Trimming pared 7 bases from V and 1 base from J, leaving 13 bases between. The chain's CDR3 is CSVRWGTNTEAFF. The CDR3 region has the DNA TGCAGTGTTCGTTGGGGGACGAACACTGAAGCTTTCTTT.

This chain joins TRBV2 and TRBJ1-2; 7 bases agree with TRBD1. V shed 7 bases, J shed 3 bases, and the junction held 5 bases outside the gene matches. The germline V gene has CDR1 SNHLY and CDR2 FYNNEI. The CDR3 is 13 residues long. The CDR3 DNA is TGTGCCAGCACCGGACAGGCTGACTATGGCTACACCTTC. This sequence encodes CASTGQADYGYTF.

This clonotype was recorded at least ten times. The DNA for the CDR3 is TGTGCCAGCAGCTTAGCCCCAGGGCGGGAAAAACTGTTTTTT. It is translated as CASSLAPGREKLFF. The chain links TRBV7-9 to TRBJ1-4; D may be TRBD1 (5 bases). Germline V gives CDR1 SEHNR, CDR2 FQNEAQ (reference sequence). V lost 0 bases to trimming and J lost 8 bases, with 10 bases between them. This CDR3 spans 14 amino acids.

The V and J genes are TRBV20-1 and TRBJ2-3; possibly TRBD1 for D (6 bases). This CDR3 is 12 amino acids long. V lost 5 bases and J lost 7, with 13 bases in between. Germline CDR1 and CDR2: DFQATT and SNEGSKA (reference sequence). CDR3 residues: CSAPRQGYTQYF. CDR3 nucleotide sequence: TGCAGTGCTCCCCGTCAGGGGTATACGCAGTATTTT.

The gene calls are TRBV10-3 and TRBJ1-2; D perhaps matches TRBD1 (5 bases). CDR3 length: 12 amino acids. Germline V gene lookup returns CDR1 ENHRY and CDR2 SYGVKD. V was cut by 6 bases and J by 2 bases, with 7 bases left in between. CDR3 sequence: CAISRQNYGYTF. CDR3 coding DNA: TGTGCCATCAGCCGACAGAACTATGGCTACACCTTC.

This clonotype was counted between two and nine times. V gene TRBV6-1 combines with J gene TRBJ2-3, with 13 bases matching TRBD2. Germline-derived CDR1 and CDR2 are MNHNS and SASEGT. The CDR3 contains 17 residues. The V and J ends lost 7 bases and 0 bases, in that order; junction bases with no gene match: 7. The CDR3 spells CASTHGLAGDSTDTQYF. DNA for the CDR3: TGTGCCAGCACCCATGGACTAGCGGGGGACAGCACAGATACGCAGTATTTT.

This clonotype was observed a few times. DNA of the CDR3: TGTGCCAGCAGCTCCGAGTTCGGGCAGCCCCAGCATTTT. This gives the protein CASSSEFGQPQHF. The chain couples TRBV7-3 to TRBJ1-5; no definite D call. V was cut by 4 bases and J by 7 bases, with 11 bases left in between. This CDR3 is 13 amino acids long. From germline, CDR1 is SGHTA and CDR2 FQGTGA.

The rearrangement uses TRBV4-1 and TRBJ2-7; a possible D gene is TRBD1 (6 bases). The germline V gene has CDR1 MGHRA and CDR2 YSYEKL. Trimming left V 3 bases short and J 7 bases short, with 13 bases between. The CDR3 extends over 13 amino acids. The CDR3 nucleotides read TGCGCCAGCAGCCACCAGGGGCCTGGAGAGCAGTACTTC. It encodes CASSHQGPGEQYF.

The chain has TRBV13 and TRBJ2-6, with a weak D call TRBD1 (6 bases). CDR3 size: 18 residues. Between the trimmed V and J ends, which lost 5 bases and 2 bases, there was a span of 19 bases. CDR1 is PRHDT, CDR2 FYEKMQ, per germline (reference sequence). The CDR3 reads CASSQWLGGTAGANVLTF. The CDR3 bases are TGTGCCAGCAGCCAATGGTTAGGGGGAACCGCTGGGGCCAACGTCCTGACTTTC.

This clonotype was picked up a small number of times. The rearrangement links TRBV18 to TRBJ2-7, with D hard to call. Germline V gives CDR1 KGHSH, CDR2 LQKENI. The length of the CDR3 is 13 residues. Trimming pared 3 bases from V and 4 bases from J, leaving 10 bases between. CDR3 nucleotide sequence: TGTGCCAGCTCACCGGGTCCGTATTACGAGCAGTACTTC. Translated: CASSPGPYYEQYF. Complete variable domain (other parts from reference TRBV18 and TRBJ2-7): NAGVMQNPRHLVRRRGQEARLRCSPMKGHSHVYWYRQLPEEGLKFMVYLQKENIIDESGMPKERFSAEFPKEGPSILRIQQVVRGDSAAYFCASSPGPYYEQYFGPGTRLTVT.